Each of the 31 T cell receptor beta chains below was sequenced from the same sample in a study of T cell responses to AZD1222 COVID-19 vaccine. Clones were read by immunoSEQ multiplex PCR, and TCRdb kept only the in-frame ones, dropping some. The sample shows roughly 120,000 clones, around 87% of them seen only once. This material consisted of peripheral blood, taken 28 days after the second AZD1222 dose. These receptors were collected from an adult who received the AZD1222 COVID-19 vaccine.

This rearrangement joins TRBV7-7 to TRBJ2-5; D is unresolved. CDR1 and CDR2 from the germline V gene are SSHAT and FNYEAQ (reference sequence). Deletions cut 5 bases from V and 5 bases from J, with 15 bases between. This CDR3 is built from 14 residues. The CDR3 is CASSAHGLRETQYF. CDR3 coding DNA: TGTGCCAGCAGCGCCCATGGGCTCCGGGAGACCCAGTACTTC.

This chain links TRBV29-1 with TRBJ2-5; 12 nucleotides line up with TRBD1. Germline V gives CDR1 SQVTM, CDR2 ANQGSEA. V trimming: 4 bases; J trimming: 5 bases; junction bases outside the gene matches: 11. The CDR3 is 16 residues long. CDR3 bases: TGCAGCGTTGCTGGGGACAGGGGGCTTTGGGGGGAGACCCAGTACTTC. The encoded protein is CSVAGDRGLWGETQYF.

The chain joins TRBV18 to TRBJ1-4, with TRBD1 as a possible D gene (6 bases). Germline values: CDR1 KGHSH, CDR2 LQKENI. V dropped 3 bases and J dropped 4 bases, with 12 bases sitting between them. There are 15 residues in the CDR3. Here the CDR3 reads CASSPRGGDNEKLFF. The CDR3 DNA follows: TGTGCCAGCTCACCTCGAGGGGGAGATAATGAAAAACTGTTTTTT. Complete variable domain (other parts from reference TRBV18 and TRBJ1-4): NAGVMQNPRHLVRRRGQEARLRCSPMKGHSHVYWYRQLPEEGLKFMVYLQKENIIDESGMPKERFSAEFPKEGPSILRIQQVVRGDSAAYFCASSPRGGDNEKLFFGSGTQLSVL.

This rearrangement joins TRBV6-2 or TRBV6-3 to TRBJ1-6; D is unresolved. Germline values: CDR1 MNHEY, CDR2 SVGEGT. Trimming cost V 2 bases and J 8 bases, with 7 bases left between them. This CDR3 spans 13 amino acids. The CDR3 sequence is CASSYREDSPLHF. In DNA form, the CDR3 reads TGTGCCAGCAGTTACAGGGAAGATTCACCCCTCCACTTT.

V is TRBV13 and J is TRBJ2-1, with a possible D match to TRBD1 (5 bases). CDR1 is PRHDT and CDR2 is FYEKMQ in the germline V gene (reference sequence). CDR3 length: 15 residues. V was shortened by 0 bases and J by 2 bases, with 8 bases between the two germline ends. CDR3 loop: CASSLGPGTYNEQFF. The CDR3 DNA is TGTGCCAGCAGCTTAGGACCAGGGACCTACAATGAGCAGTTCTTC.

The gene calls are TRBV6-2 or TRBV6-3 and TRBJ1-6, with D possibly matching TRBD1 (6 bases). The CDR3 contains 16 residues. Trimming shortened V by 2 bases and J by 6 bases, and 14 bases separated the two germline ends. Germline V gene lookup returns CDR1 MNHEY and CDR2 SVGEGT. This CDR3 reads CASSYLTGRLNSPLHF. CDR3 coding DNA: TGTGCCAGCAGTTACCTCACAGGGAGGCTTAATTCACCCCTCCACTTT.

The rearrangement uses TRBV5-1 and TRBJ1-6; unclear D gene. V was pared by 6 bases and J by 7 bases, with 14 bases between. Looked up from germline, CDR1 is SGHRS and CDR2 is YFSETQ. This CDR3 comprises 14 residues. As DNA, the CDR3 is TGCGCCAGCAAGCCGGCAGGTGAAAATTCACCCCTCCACTTT. This codes for CASKPAGENSPLHF.

Comment on this clone: This sample also contains other DNA sequences that code for the same CDR3. This chain joins TRBV18 and TRBJ1-2, with D unresolved. This CDR3 has 13 amino acids. The V and J ends lost 3 bases and 3 bases respectively, with 8 bases between them. CDR1 and CDR2 (germline): KGHSH, LQKENI. The CDR3 is CASSPSGDYGYTF. For the CDR3, the DNA is TGTGCCAGCTCACCCTCAGGTGACTATGGCTACACCTTC.

In nucleotides, the CDR3 is TGTGCCAGCTCACCTACTCGGGCCCACCTCTACGAGCAGTACTTC. Its translation: CASSPTRAHLYEQYF. The chain links TRBV18 to TRBJ2-7, with no clear D. From germline, CDR1 is KGHSH and CDR2 LQKENI. Between the trimmed V and J ends, which lost 3 bases and 3 bases, there was a span of 15 bases. There are 15 residues in the CDR3. Using reference TRBV18 and TRBJ2-7 for the parts outside the CDR3, the full variable domain is NAGVMQNPRHLVRRRGQEARLRCSPMKGHSHVYWYRQLPEEGLKFMVYLQKENIIDESGMPKERFSAEFPKEGPSILRIQQVVRGDSAAYFCASSPTRAHLYEQYFGPGTRLTVT.

The rearrangement uses TRBV11-2 and TRBJ1-5, with D perhaps matching TRBD1 (5 bases). The CDR3 runs to 17 residues. The germline V and J ends were trimmed by 1 base and 0 bases, with 13 bases remaining between them. Germline values: CDR1 SGHAT, CDR2 FQNNGV. The CDR3 loop is CASSLGRDPYSNQPQHF. Here the CDR3 DNA reads TGTGCCAGCAGCTTAGGCAGGGATCCCTATAGCAATCAGCCCCAGCATTTT. Complete variable domain (other parts from reference TRBV11-2 and TRBJ1-5): EAGVAQSPRYKIIEKRQSVAFWCNPISGHATLYWYQQILGQGPKLLIQFQNNGVVDDSQLPKDRFSAERLKGVDSTLKIQPAKLEDSAVYLCASSLGRDPYSNQPQHFGDGTRLSIL.

The count of this clone is one. The genes are TRBV7-2 and TRBJ2-2; 11 nucleotides line up with TRBD2. After removal of 5 bases from V and 4 bases from J, the junction contained 9 bases not matched to a gene. The CDR3 loop spans 17 amino acids. CDR1 and CDR2 from the germline V gene are SGHTA and FQGNSA. CDR3 sequence reads: CASSPPLAGVGTGELFF. CDR3 nucleotides: TGTGCCAGCAGCCCCCCACTAGCGGGGGTTGGCACCGGGGAGCTGTTTTTT.

About this clone itself: At one end, the junction sequence differs from germline, possibly due to a read error. The chain joins TRBV23-1 to TRBJ1-1, with unresolved D. TRBV23-1 qualifies as an ORF whose function is uncertain. The CDR3 length is 11 residues. CDR3 DNA sequence: TGCGCCAGCAGCCCCGGAAGGCCGCTTAGCTTT. Residues: CASSPGRPLSF.

This clone has just one count. This rearrangement joins TRBV6-1 to TRBJ2-7, with a weak D call TRBD1 (5 bases). V dropped 3 bases and J dropped 6 bases, with 12 bases sitting between them. Germline V lookup: CDR1 MNHNS, CDR2 SASEGT. The CDR3 sequence is 13 residues long. CDR3 amino acids: CASSDVRAGEQYF. CDR3 sequence (DNA): TGTGCCAGCAGTGATGTCAGGGCCGGCGAGCAGTACTTC.

The chain recombines TRBV19 with TRBJ2-7; perhaps TRBD2 as D (5 bases). The V end lost 5 bases, the J end lost 2 bases, and 13 bases lay between the germline ends. The CDR3 is 14 amino acids. CDR1 and CDR2 (germline): LNHDA, SQIVND (reference sequence). The CDR3 loop is CASSLTWRAYEQYF. The CDR3, as DNA: TGTGCCAGTAGTCTCACATGGCGGGCCTACGAGCAGTACTTC.

The genes are TRBV6-2 or TRBV6-3 and TRBJ1-5; no firm D call. This CDR3 is built from 18 residues. Germline lookup yields CDR1 MNHEY and CDR2 SVGEGT. V was cut by 6 bases and J by 0 bases, with 21 bases left in between. CDR3 sequence (DNA): TGTGCCAGCAGCCCCATCGTGAGAGCATTTAATAGCAATCAGCCCCAGCATTTT. It codes for CASSPIVRAFNSNQPQHF.

The chain links TRBV29-1 to TRBJ2-2; D is perhaps TRBD1 (7 bases). CDR1 and CDR2 from the germline V gene are SQVTM and ANQGSEA. With 3 bases removed from V and 5 bases from J, the gap between germline ends came to 10 bases. This CDR3 has 13 residues. CDR3 sequence reads: CSVDAGGTGELFF. CDR3 coding DNA: TGCAGCGTTGACGCAGGGGGGACCGGGGAGCTGTTTTTT.

With respect to this clone: At one boundary the junction diverges from the germline segment, which might be a read error. V usage is TRBV7-3 and J usage is TRBJ1-1, with unresolved D. Germline V lookup: CDR1 SGHTA, CDR2 FQGTGA. The CDR3 consists of 13 residues. The CDR3 loop is CASSQLPAGETFF. The CDR3 DNA reads TGTGCCAGCAGCCAACTTCCGGCGGGTGAAACTTTCTTT.

J is TRBJ1-2 and V is TRBV9; D remains ambiguous. V shed 4 bases and J shed 4 bases, with 17 bases lying between them. The CDR3 runs to 15 residues. Germline CDR1 and CDR2: SGDLS and YYNGEE. CDR3 in amino acids: CASSPQPSITYGYTF. In DNA, the CDR3 is TGTGCCAGCAGCCCCCAGCCTTCTATCACCTATGGCTACACCTTC.

The rearrangement uses TRBV7-9 and TRBJ2-1; the match to TRBD2 covers 13 bases. CDR3 length: 15 amino acids. Looked up from germline, CDR1 is SEHNR and CDR2 is FQNEAQ (reference sequence). V was clipped by 4 bases and J by 9 bases; unmatched bases: 6. DNA for the CDR3: TGTGCCAGCAGCTCAGGGACTAGCGGGGTTGTTGAGCAGTTCTTC. Translating gives CASSSGTSGVVEQFF.

The chain links TRBV30 to TRBJ2-1; 11 bases map to TRBD2. CDR3 length equals 16 residues. CDR1 GTSNPN and CDR2 SVGIG come from the germline V gene (reference sequence). Trimming removed 3 bases from V and 6 bases from J; junction bases left unmatched: 10. The CDR3, as DNA: TGTGCCTGGAGCACCATTGGTAGCGGGGGGGTCAATGAGCAGTTCTTC. It encodes CAWSTIGSGGVNEQFF.

The chain combines TRBV6-5 with TRBJ1-2; 7 bases are shared with TRBD1. V lost 4 bases to trimming and J lost 5 bases; unmatched junction nucleotides: 10. This CDR3 is built from 15 residues. CDR1 is MNHEY and CDR2 is SVGAGI in the germline V gene. The CDR3: CASSFDRERIYGYTF. CDR3 nucleotide sequence: TGTGCCAGCAGTTTTGACAGGGAGCGGATTTATGGCTACACCTTC.

V usage is TRBV3-1 (or the pseudogene TRBV3-2) and J usage is TRBJ2-7, with D maybe TRBD2 (6 bases). Germline CDR1 and CDR2: LGHDT and YNNKEL (reference sequence). CDR3 size: 14 residues. V was shortened by 2 bases and J by 4 bases, with 12 bases between the two germline ends. The CDR3 DNA follows: TGTGCCAGCAGCCAAACCGCCCGGGGGTACGAGCAGTACTTC. This gives the protein CASSQTARGYEQYF.

This rearrangement joins TRBV18 to TRBJ1-4; 7 bases map to TRBD1. The CDR3 runs to 17 residues. CDR1 and CDR2 (germline): KGHSH, LQKENI. V trimming: 3 bases; J trimming: 0 bases; junction bases outside the gene matches: 7. CDR3 sequence: CASSPQFGTATNEKLFF. The CDR3 DNA is TGTGCCAGCTCACCCCAATTTGGGACAGCAACTAATGAAAAACTGTTTTTT.

The chain has TRBV4-1 and TRBJ2-3; TRBD1 matches at 7 bases. V trimming: 1 base; J trimming: 4 bases; junction bases outside the gene matches: 5. CDR3 size: 15 residues. CDR1 MGHRA and CDR2 YSYEKL come from the germline V gene. The chain's CDR3 is CASSQAQGLPDTQYF. Written as DNA, the CDR3 is TGCGCCAGCAGCCAAGCACAGGGGCTCCCAGATACGCAGTATTTT.

The chain's CDR3 is CASSLSRRETQYF. For the CDR3, the DNA is TGTGCCAGCAGCTTATCGCGGAGGGAGACCCAGTACTTC. The rearrangement joins TRBV7-3 to TRBJ2-5; a possible D gene is TRBD2 (5 bases). The CDR3 sequence is 13 residues long. Germline V gene lookup returns CDR1 SGHTA and CDR2 FQGTGA. Trimming removed 2 bases at V and 5 bases at J, with 9 bases between.

The chain is built from TRBV4-2 and TRBJ2-1; D is perhaps TRBD1 (6 bases). V dropped 4 bases and J dropped 6 bases, with 28 bases sitting between them. The CDR3 sequence is 19 residues long. Germline V gene lookup returns CDR1 LGHNA and CDR2 YNFKEQ. This CDR3 reads CASSLHRARPDGTPNEQFF. CDR3 in DNA: TGTGCCAGCAGCCTCCACAGGGCCCGTCCAGATGGCACCCCCAATGAGCAGTTCTTC.

This chain joins TRBV4-1 and TRBJ1-2; D unclear. V lost 4 bases and J 3 bases, leaving 15 bases between the germline ends. Germline lookup yields CDR1 MGHRA and CDR2 YSYEKL. CDR3 length equals 15 residues. The DNA for the CDR3 is TGCGCCAGCAGCCTTGTCCACATATCGGACTATGGCTACACCTTC. Translating it yields CASSLVHISDYGYTF.

The V and J genes are TRBV11-3 and TRBJ2-1; D is undetermined. Germline CDR1 SGHNT, CDR2 YENEEA. Trimming took 5 bases from V and 4 from J, leaving 6 bases between them. This CDR3 has 12 residues. The CDR3, as DNA: TGTGCCAGCAGCCGTAGTTACAATGAGCAGTTCTTC. Residues: CASSRSYNEQFF.

The chain is built from TRBV19 and TRBJ2-7; D not resolved. V shed 3 bases and J shed 3 bases, with 9 bases lying between them. Looked up from germline, CDR1 is LNHDA and CDR2 is SQIVND (reference sequence). The CDR3 covers 13 residues. The CDR3 region has the DNA TGTGCCAGTAGTATTTTGTTGAGCTACGAGCAGTACTTC. This encodes CASSILLSYEQYF.

CDR3 residues: CASSIRVGDYEQYF. As DNA, the CDR3 is TGTGCCAGTAGTATCCGGGTTGGGGACTACGAGCAGTACTTC. V is TRBV19 and J is TRBJ2-7; D call uncertain. Trimming took 3 bases from V and 3 from J, leaving 12 bases between them. The CDR3 loop spans 14 amino acids. The germline V gene encodes CDR1 LNHDA and CDR2 SQIVND (reference sequence).

CDR3 region: CAISDGINYGYTF. CDR3 coding DNA: TGTGCCATTTCGGACGGTATTAACTATGGCTACACCTTC. The rearrangement joins TRBV28 to TRBJ1-2; D is undetermined. CDR1 is MDHEN, CDR2 SYDVKM, per germline. There are 13 residues in the CDR3. The V end lost 10 bases, the J end lost 1 base, and 13 bases lay between the germline ends.